The clone carrying this TCR beta chain was counted a single time. No antigen is known for it. The data originate from a study of OX40 agonist ivuxolimab in advanced cancers. Study-wide background: Six ivuxolimab dose levels, 0.01 to 10 mg/kg, were given intravenously every 2 weeks. Treatment received earlier with anti-PD-1, anti-PD-L1 or anti-CTLA-4 agents was allowed, and over 30% had some. Findings and caveats of the study: More expanded clones were found, on average, in CD8+ than in CD4+ T cells. Low normalized T-cell clonal expansion was additionally recorded for some nonresponders.

This table comes from immunoSEQ multiplex PCR, and its TCRdb copy is limited to in-frame clones, with some not included. The sample holds approximately 52,000 clones, nearly 85% seen once. CDR3 length equals 13 residues. Looked up from germline, CDR1 is SGHTA and CDR2 is FQGNSA. Trimming stripped 5 bases from V and 3 bases from J, with 10 bases between. This rearrangement joins TRBV7-2 to TRBJ2-5; a possible D gene is TRBD2 (5 bases). The material was CD4+ or CD8+ T cells sorted from blood, obtained in a trial of the OX40 agonist ivuxolimab. The origin of this receptor is an adult with an advanced solid tumor such as melanoma, head and neck, liver or kidney cancer. Here the CDR3 DNA reads TGTGCCAGCAGCCTAATCGGGGAAGAGACCCAGTACTTC. It codes for CASSLIGEETQYF.